The 30 T cell receptor beta chains below all came from one sample that was sequenced in a study of T cell responses to AZD1222 COVID-19 vaccine. Some clones are missing from TCRdb's copy, which holds only in-frame ones; the method was immunoSEQ multiplex PCR. The repertoire holds about 180,000 clones, with approximately 90% as singletons. The sequences come from peripheral blood, collected on day 0 of AZD1222 vaccination. These receptors were collected from an adult in good health.

CDR3 sequence (DNA): TGTGCCAGTAGTATGGGGGTAACGAACACCGGGGAGCTGTTTTTT. Its protein product is CASSMGVTNTGELFF. The chain links TRBV19 to TRBJ2-2; D is possibly TRBD1 or TRBD2 (5 bases each). CDR3 length equals 15 residues. Trimming stripped 3 bases from V and 0 bases from J, with 8 bases between. Germline CDR1 LNHDA, CDR2 SQIVND (reference sequence).

V usage is TRBV4-3 and J usage is TRBJ2-7, with D tentatively TRBD1 or TRBD2 (5 bases each). V dropped 1 base and J dropped 0 bases, with 10 bases sitting between them. CDR3 length: 15 amino acids. Germline CDR1 LGHNA, CDR2 YSLEER. CDR3: CASSQGGTSSYEQYF. As DNA, the CDR3 is TGCGCCAGCAGCCAAGGAGGGACCAGCTCCTACGAGCAGTACTTC.

The sample holds one count of this clone. V is TRBV5-1 and J is TRBJ2-2; D unresolved. Trimming shortened V by 2 bases and J by 0 bases, and 8 bases separated the two germline ends. This CDR3 is 15 amino acids long. Germline V gene data show CDR1 as SGHRS and CDR2 as YFSETQ. CDR3 sequence: CASSFGSSNTGELFF. The DNA for the CDR3 is TGCGCCAGCAGCTTTGGAAGTTCGAACACCGGGGAGCTGTTTTTT.

This chain joins TRBV4-3 and TRBJ1-6; D is unresolved. The CDR3 spans 17 residues. V lost 0 bases to trimming and J lost 0 bases, with 9 bases between them. Germline loops: CDR1 LGHNA, CDR2 YSLEER. CDR3 DNA: TGCGCCAGCAGCCAAGATAAAGCGAGCTCCTATAATTCACCCCTCCACTTT. This sequence encodes CASSQDKASSYNSPLHF.

The chain couples TRBV7-9 to TRBJ2-1, with 10 bases matching TRBD2. V lost 6 bases, J lost 0 bases, and 5 bases stayed unmatched. Germline lookup yields CDR1 SEHNR and CDR2 FQNEAQ (reference sequence). This CDR3 has 16 residues. This chain's CDR3 is CASSPASGSSYNEQFF. CDR3 sequence (DNA): TGTGCCAGCAGTCCGGCTAGCGGGAGCTCCTACAATGAGCAGTTCTTC.

The V call is TRBV27, the J call TRBJ2-5; 7 nucleotides line up with TRBD1. The CDR3 totals 13 residues. CDR1 and CDR2 from the germline V gene are MNHEY and SMNVEV (reference sequence). The trim removed 8 bases at V and 5 bases at J, leaving 8 bases unmatched. The CDR3 here is CASGPTGFETQYF. In DNA, the CDR3 is TGTGCCAGCGGACCGACAGGGTTCGAGACCCAGTACTTC.

The chain is built from TRBV7-2 and TRBJ1-1; D is uncertain. The germline V gene has CDR1 SGHTA and CDR2 FQGNSA. This CDR3 comprises 13 residues. V lost 5 bases, J lost 8 bases, and 15 bases lay in between. This CDR3 reads CASSPRADKEAFF. CDR3 DNA sequence: TGTGCCAGCAGCCCTAGAGCAGACAAGGAAGCTTTCTTT.

The sample holds one count of this clone. The rearrangement links TRBV6-1 to TRBJ1-2; perhaps TRBD1 as D (5 bases). The CDR3 totals 13 residues. In germline, CDR1 is MNHNS, CDR2 SASEGT. V was trimmed by 0 bases and J by 4 bases, leaving 6 bases between them. CDR3 DNA: TGTGCCAGCAGTGAAGCGGGGCCCTATGGCTACACCTTC. Its protein product is CASSEAGPYGYTF.

The DNA for the CDR3 is TGTGCCAGCAGCCTCTCAGGGAGTAACTATGGCTACACCTTC. Its translation is CASSLSGSNYGYTF. The J gene is TRBJ1-2, the V gene TRBV6-6; tentatively, D is TRBD1 (5 bases). Germline V gene data show CDR1 as MNHNY and CDR2 as SVGAGI (reference sequence). The V gene lost 6 bases and the J gene lost 1 base, with 12 bases spanning the gap. The CDR3 spans 14 residues.

This rearrangement joins TRBV7-8 to TRBJ1-2, with 10 bases lining up with TRBD1. CDR3 length equals 15 residues. Germline loops: CDR1 SGHVS, CDR2 FQNEAQ. V dropped 5 bases and J dropped 8; count of bases not matched to a gene: 11. The CDR3 region is CASSDRQGAGIGYTF. CDR3 nucleotide sequence: TGTGCCAGCAGCGACCGACAGGGGGCGGGTATAGGCTACACCTTC.

The chain uses TRBV5-1 and TRBJ1-2; D gene unclear. The V end lost 1 base, the J end lost 4 bases, and 14 bases lay between the germline ends. Germline CDR1 and CDR2: SGHRS and YFSETQ. The CDR3 is 15 amino acids. The CDR3 DNA is TGCGCCAGCAGCTTGAGTATGGGTCAGACCTATGGCTACACCTTC. This encodes CASSLSMGQTYGYTF.

The rearrangement uses TRBV6-2 or TRBV6-3 and TRBJ1-1, with 9 nucleotides matching TRBD1. The trim removed 6 bases at V and 5 bases at J, leaving 7 bases unmatched. In germline, CDR1 is MNHEY, CDR2 SVGEGT. The CDR3 contains 14 residues. In DNA form, the CDR3 reads TGTGCCAGCAGCTGGGACAGGGTCTTGACTGAAGCTTTCTTT. Residues: CASSWDRVLTEAFF.

The gene calls are TRBV15 and TRBJ2-2; 7 bases match TRBD1. V shed 0 bases, J shed 6 bases, and the junction held 4 bases outside the gene matches. The CDR3 totals 15 residues. The germline gives CDR1 LNHNV, CDR2 YYDKDF (reference sequence). In nucleotides, the CDR3 is TGTGCCACCAGCAGAGACCGTGACAGGGCCGGGGAGCTGTTTTTT. It specifies CATSRDRDRAGELFF.

This chain joins TRBV10-1 and TRBJ2-1, with a possible D match to TRBD2 (6 bases). V was shortened by 5 bases and J by 8 bases, with 16 bases between the two germline ends. Germline V gene sequence: CDR1 WNHNN, CDR2 SYGVQD (reference sequence). This CDR3 is 14 amino acids long. The CDR3: CASSLGGLGDEQFF. The CDR3 nucleotides are TGCGCCAGCAGTCTGGGGGGTCTTGGGGATGAGCAGTTCTTC.

This clone was detected a few times. The chain links TRBV3-1 (or the pseudogene TRBV3-2) to TRBJ1-2; 9 nucleotides align to TRBD1. Trimming removed 4 bases from V and 4 bases from J; junction bases left unmatched: 13. The CDR3 runs 17 residues. Per germline, CDR1 LGHDT and CDR2 YNNKEL (reference sequence). The CDR3 sequence: CASSPSGTGSASYGYTF. CDR3 coding DNA: TGTGCCAGCAGCCCCTCCGGGACAGGGAGCGCTTCCTATGGCTACACCTTC.

V gene TRBV6-5 combines with J gene TRBJ1-1; D is possibly TRBD1 (6 bases). Trimming left V 5 bases short and J 2 bases short, with 9 bases between. CDR1 MNHEY and CDR2 SVGAGI come from the germline V gene. This CDR3 is built from 13 residues. The CDR3 coding sequence is TGTGCCAGCAGTAGGGACATCAACACTGAAGCTTTCTTT. It is translated as CASSRDINTEAFF.

This chain connects TRBV5-4 to TRBJ2-5; D not certain. CDR3 size: 13 residues. V gave up 4 bases and J gave up 5 bases, with 12 bases separating them. From germline, CDR1 is SGHNT and CDR2 YYREEE (reference sequence). This CDR3 reads CASSPLPGETQYF. CDR3 DNA: TGTGCCAGCAGCCCATTACCTGGGGAGACCCAGTACTTC.

The chain carries TRBV4-3 and TRBJ2-6; 8 positions match TRBD1. V gave up 5 bases and J gave up 2 bases; unmatched junction bases: 8. This CDR3 comprises 17 residues. The germline V gene encodes CDR1 LGHNA and CDR2 YSLEER. The CDR3 bases are TGCGCCAGCAGCGCTCGACAGGGGATCACTGGGGCCAACGTCCTGACTTTC. Encoded protein: CASSARQGITGANVLTF.

The genes are TRBV6-5 and TRBJ1-4; no clear D gene. V was shortened by 6 bases and J by 2 bases, with 13 bases between the two germline ends. This CDR3 is 15 amino acids long. Germline V CDR1 and CDR2: MNHEY, SVGAGI. CDR3 bases: TGTGCCAGCAGACAAGATAGGGTCACTAATGAAAAACTGTTTTTT. The encoded protein is CASRQDRVTNEKLFF.

The chain has TRBV2 and TRBJ1-5, with D uncertain. Deletions cut 5 bases from V and 0 bases from J, with 11 bases between. The CDR3 is made up of 15 amino acids. CDR1 SNHLY and CDR2 FYNNEI come from the germline V gene. The CDR3: CASSLLHYSNQPQHF. The CDR3 DNA reads TGTGCCAGCAGTCTCTTACATTATAGCAATCAGCCCCAGCATTTT.

The chain couples TRBV6-4 to TRBJ1-2, with D unresolved. V gave up 3 bases and J gave up 0 bases, with 11 bases separating them. CDR3 length: 15 residues. Looked up from germline, CDR1 is MRHNA and CDR2 is SNTAGT. This CDR3 is CASSERAAANYGYTF. The CDR3 region has the DNA TGTGCCAGCAGTGAGCGGGCAGCCGCTAACTATGGCTACACCTTC.

The rearrangement uses TRBV18 and TRBJ1-4; no reliable D call. Trimming removed 3 bases at V and 4 bases at J, with 9 bases between. Germline CDR1 reads KGHSH; CDR2 reads LQKENI. This CDR3 is built from 14 residues. The CDR3 bases are TGTGCCAGCTCACCGCCGGGAGATAATGAAAAACTGTTTTTT. As protein: CASSPPGDNEKLFF.

The chain employs TRBV30 and TRBJ2-1, with D unresolved. The V and J ends lost 2 bases and 5 bases respectively, with 10 bases between them. Germline CDR1 and CDR2: GTSNPN and SVGIG (reference sequence). This CDR3 spans 13 amino acids. The CDR3 DNA reads TGTGCCTGGAGTCAAAGAACAGACAATGAGCAGTTCTTC. Translation: CAWSQRTDNEQFF.

The chain's CDR3 is CSVGLAGLREQFF. Here the CDR3 DNA reads TGCAGCGTTGGACTAGCGGGACTTCGGGAGCAGTTCTTC. The rearrangement joins TRBV29-1 to TRBJ2-1, with 11 bases that match TRBD2. V trimming: 4 bases; J trimming: 10 bases; junction bases outside the gene matches: 6. CDR1 is SQVTM and CDR2 is ANQGSEA in the germline V gene. The CDR3 totals 13 residues.

The gene calls are TRBV6-2 or TRBV6-3 and TRBJ1-2; D gene ambiguous. Trimming removed 2 bases from V and 4 bases from J, with 11 bases in between. Germline V gives CDR1 MNHEY, CDR2 SVGEGT. The CDR3 has 14 amino acids. CDR3 DNA sequence: TGTGCCAGCAGTTACATCGGCTCCTCCTATGGCTACACCTTC. It is translated as CASSYIGSSYGYTF.

The V call is TRBV6-5, the J call TRBJ1-2; possibly TRBD1 for D (5 bases). V dropped 6 bases and J dropped 5 bases, with 16 bases sitting between them. Germline V gives CDR1 MNHEY, CDR2 SVGAGI. There are 14 residues in the CDR3. In DNA form, the CDR3 reads TGTGCCAGCAGAGCCAGGGTTAGGGTTTATGGCTACACCTTC. Encoded protein: CASRARVRVYGYTF.

In DNA, the CDR3 is TGCGCCAGCAGCTTACTAGGGCCCGGGGAGCTGTTTTTT. Its protein product is CASSLLGPGELFF. The J gene is TRBJ2-2, the V gene TRBV10-1; D is perhaps TRBD2 (5 bases). This CDR3 region has 13 residues. Germline V gene data show CDR1 as WNHNN and CDR2 as SYGVQD (reference sequence). V was pared by 6 bases and J by 6 bases, with 11 bases between.

CDR3 amino acids: CASSPPGQDNSPLHF. The CDR3 bases are TGTGCCAGCAGTCCCCCGGGACAGGATAATTCACCCCTCCACTTT. J is TRBJ1-6 and V is TRBV6-5; TRBD1 matches at 8 bases. V lost 5 bases, J lost 5 bases, and 5 bases stayed unmatched. This CDR3 has 15 residues. CDR1 MNHEY and CDR2 SVGAGI come from the germline V gene.

The V gene is TRBV6-5, the J gene TRBJ2-7; D may match TRBD1 or TRBD2 (5 bases each). This CDR3 has 14 amino acids. Germline CDR1 reads MNHEY; CDR2 reads SVGAGI. With 0 bases removed from V and 4 bases from J, the gap between germline ends came to 10 bases. CDR3: CASSYSGTKYEQYF. The CDR3 DNA reads as TGTGCCAGCAGTTACTCTGGGACCAAATACGAGCAGTACTTC.

In DNA, the CDR3 is TGCAGTGCTAGTAAGGCCGAGGGTTATGGCTACACCTTC. This gives the protein CSASKAEGYGYTF. J is TRBJ1-2 and V is TRBV20-1; D gene ambiguous. Germline assignment: CDR1 DFQATT and CDR2 SNEGSKA (reference sequence). The CDR3 covers 13 residues. Between the trimmed V and J ends, which lost 3 bases and 5 bases, there was a span of 13 bases.